These T cell receptor beta chains were read from a single sample in a study of blood T cells in healthy people across ages. Each CDR3 protein is one row after TCRdb ran MiXCR on the 5' RACE reads. The table has 1 million or so distinct CDR3 sequences, over 35% seen once. Sample: blood. The receptors shown here come from a woman aged 60-75 years in good health. Each CDR3 is given with its conserved first and last residue. Fields, in order: J gene, D gene, clone size, V gene, CDR3 DNA, CDR3 protein. The D gene is left open where the match is weak. Clone size is not always given. Where it is, it says once, few, many or a class for expanded clones.

J gene: TRBJ2-3
D gene: TRBD2
clone size: few
V gene: TRBV3-1
CDR3 DNA: TGTGCCAGCAGCCAAGAACCACTAGCGGAGCCCACAGATACGCAGTATTTT
CDR3 protein: CASSQEPLAEPTDTQYF

J gene: TRBJ1-4
D gene: -
clone size: once
V gene: TRBV30
CDR3 DNA: TGTGCCTGGACGGCCCAATTTAATGAAAAACTGTTTTTT
CDR3 protein: CAWTAQFNEKLFF

J gene: TRBJ2-5
D gene: -
clone size: -
V gene: TRBV5-1
CDR3 DNA: TGCGCCAGCAGCTTGAGTAGCAAGGCACTGGAGACCCAGTACTTC
CDR3 protein: CASSLSSKALETQYF

J gene: TRBJ1-2
D gene: -
clone size: -
V gene: TRBV2
CDR3 DNA: TGTGCCAGCACCGGACAGCGATCGGGAGGCTACACCTTC
CDR3 protein: CASTGQRSGGYTF

J gene: TRBJ2-1
D gene: TRBD2
clone size: -
V gene: TRBV6-5
CDR3 DNA: TGTGCCAGCAGTTACGAACTAGCGGGATGGACTGAGCAGTTCTTC
CDR3 protein: CASSYELAGWTEQFF

J gene: TRBJ2-7
D gene: TRBD2
clone size: few
V gene: TRBV5-1
CDR3 DNA: TGCGCCAGCAACGCGCGGGGGACCCCCTACGAGCAGTACTTC
CDR3 protein: CASNARGTPYEQYF

J gene: TRBJ2-3
D gene: -
clone size: -
V gene: TRBV29-1
CDR3 DNA: TGCAGCGTTGATGGTAAAAGGGGTACGCAGTATTTT
CDR3 protein: CSVDGKRGTQYF

J gene: TRBJ1-2
D gene: -
clone size: -
V gene: TRBV29-1
CDR3 DNA: TGCAGCGCCGCCGACGGGGACTATGGCTACACCTTC
CDR3 protein: CSAADGDYGYTF

J gene: TRBJ1-4
D gene: TRBD1
clone size: -
V gene: TRBV14
CDR3 DNA: TGTGCCAGCAGCCGAAGGGGGCAGGGGACACTTGAAAAACTGTTTTTT
CDR3 protein: CASSRRGQGTLEKLFF

J gene: TRBJ2-1
D gene: -
clone size: -
V gene: TRBV7-6
CDR3 DNA: TGTGCCAGCAGCTTAGTGAAGTCTAGGGTTAACTCCTACAATGAGCAGTTCTTC
CDR3 protein: CASSLVKSRVNSYNEQFF

J gene: TRBJ2-7
D gene: TRBD2
clone size: -
V gene: TRBV12-3/TRBV12-4
CDR3 DNA: TGTGCCAGCAGTTTAGTTTTAGGGACTAGCCCTTTCGAGCAGTACTTC
CDR3 protein: CASSLVLGTSPFEQYF

J gene: TRBJ2-3
D gene: -
clone size: many
V gene: TRBV27
CDR3 DNA: TGTGCCAGCAGTTTTTCCGACTTAGGGAGGACAGATACGCAGTATTTT
CDR3 protein: CASSFSDLGRTDTQYF

J gene: TRBJ2-7
D gene: -
clone size: -
V gene: TRBV10-3
CDR3 DNA: TGTGCCACCAGCCTAGATAATTACGAGCAGTACTTC
CDR3 protein: CATSLDNYEQYF

J gene: TRBJ2-7
D gene: TRBD2
clone size: once
V gene: TRBV9
CDR3 DNA: TGTGCCAGCAGTCCCGGACTAGCGCCTAGCGGGTCCTACAATGAGCAGTACTTC
CDR3 protein: CASSPGLAPSGSYNEQYF

J gene: TRBJ1-1
D gene: -
clone size: once
V gene: TRBV28
CDR3 DNA: TGTGCCAGCGGCGGGACCGGACGGTCTGAAGCTTTCTTT
CDR3 protein: CASGGTGRSEAFF

J gene: TRBJ2-3
D gene: TRBD2
clone size: -
V gene: TRBV19
CDR3 DNA: TGTGCCAGTAGTGTTAGCGGGAGACGTGCAGATACGCAGTATTTT
CDR3 protein: CASSVSGRRADTQYF